Listed here are 9 T cell receptor beta chains from one sample, sequenced in a study of radiotherapy plus CTLA-4 blockade in lung cancer. Repertoires were generated with immunoSEQ multiplex PCR, while TCRdb's copy carries only in-frame clones and drops some. Of tens of thousands of clones in the sample, approximately 77% were seen once. The specimen comprised peripheral blood, sampled from a patient treated with radiotherapy plus ipilimumab. The source of these receptors is a human donor with non-small cell lung cancer whose response to radiotherapy plus ipilimumab could not be evaluated.

The chain recombines TRBV13 with TRBJ2-6; maybe TRBD1 (6 bases). Germline values: CDR1 PRHDT, CDR2 FYEKMQ (reference sequence). V lost 4 bases and J lost 0, with 16 bases in between. The CDR3 is made up of 18 amino acids. CDR3 region: CASSSDSSIPSGANVLTF. The CDR3 DNA follows: TGTGCCAGCAGCTCGGACAGCTCAATCCCCTCTGGGGCCAACGTCCTGACTTTC.

V usage is TRBV28 and J usage is TRBJ2-5, with TRBD2 matching over 8 bases. This CDR3 comprises 15 residues. V shed 0 bases, J shed 1 base, and the junction held 1 base outside the gene matches. Germline values: CDR1 MDHEN, CDR2 SYDVKM. The CDR3, as DNA: TGTGCCAGCAGTTTATGGCGGGAGGCCCAAGAGACCCAGTACTTC. Protein: CASSLWREAQETQYF.

The rearrangement uses TRBV4-2 and TRBJ2-5, with 7 bases identical to TRBD2. There are 15 residues in the CDR3. V shed 1 base, J shed 3 bases, and the junction held 5 bases outside the gene matches. Germline V gene data show CDR1 as LGHNA and CDR2 as YNFKEQ. The CDR3 region has the DNA TGTGCCAGCAGCCAAGGGGTTGGGGGGGAAGAGACCCAGTACTTC. Translating it yields CASSQGVGGEETQYF.

A few counts support this clone. The rearrangement uses TRBV21-1 and TRBJ2-7; the table's D gene call, TRBD1, was not cross checked with the DNA. TRBV21-1 is flagged as a pseudogene. The CDR3 is 18 amino acids. In nucleotides, the CDR3 is TGTGCCAGCAGCAAAGGGAGGACCGGGGACAGGGAAAAGGGGGAGCAGTACTTC. Translation gives CASSKGRTGDREKGEQYF.

This clone appeared a few times. V gene TRBV18 combines with J gene TRBJ2-7; the match to TRBD1 covers 7 bases. Trimming took 3 bases from V and 7 from J; bases not matched to a gene: 15. This CDR3 is built from 16 residues. From germline, CDR1 is KGHSH and CDR2 LQKENI. The CDR3 here is CASSPMGYRGMREQYF. The CDR3 region has the DNA TGTGCCAGCTCACCCATGGGCTACAGGGGTATGAGGGAGCAGTACTTC.

Details on this clone: An end of the junction differs from the germline gene, which may be a read error. The rearrangement uses TRBV6-5 and TRBJ2-3, with D perhaps matching TRBD2 (6 bases). Germline V gene lookup returns CDR1 MNHEY and CDR2 SVGAGI. The CDR3 is made up of 13 amino acids. Written as DNA, the CDR3 is TGTGCCAGCACCCCGGAGGGGTTAGATACGCGGTATTTT. Its protein is CASTPEGLDTRYF.

The chain recombines TRBV6-6 with TRBJ2-5; a possible D gene is TRBD2 (5 bases). Germline V gene lookup returns CDR1 MNHNY and CDR2 SVGAGI (reference sequence). Trimming cost V 2 bases and J 5 bases, with 12 bases left between them. The CDR3 extends over 14 amino acids. CDR3 loop: CASSYPGRGETQYF. The CDR3 region has the DNA TGTGCCAGCAGTTACCCCGGTCGAGGGGAGACCCAGTACTTC.

The chain recombines TRBV30 with TRBJ1-4; 7 nucleotides match TRBD1. The V segment lost 1 base and the J segment 3 bases; nucleotides outside the gene matches: 2. The CDR3 is 14 residues long. CDR1 is GTSNPN, CDR2 SVGIG, per germline (reference sequence). The CDR3 DNA reads TGTGCCTGGAGTGGACAGGGACCTAATGAAAAACTGTTTTTT. Translated: CAWSGQGPNEKLFF.

This clone has just one count. The rearrangement uses TRBV28 and TRBJ2-7, with TRBD1 identical over 7 bases. The CDR3 has 13 amino acids. V dropped 6 bases and J dropped 11; count of bases not matched to a gene: 13. Per germline, CDR1 MDHEN and CDR2 SYDVKM. This CDR3 is CASSQTGVGWKYF. CDR3 bases: TGTGCCAGCAGCCAAACAGGGGTAGGGTGGAAGTACTTC.